This T cell receptor beta chain derives from a study of resident and recirculating memory T cells in vitiligo. At the level of the study: Epidermis came from shave biopsies of lesional and nonlesional sites, plus PBMCs.

Using immunoSEQ multiplex PCR, the repertoire was profiled, and TCRdb retains in-frame clones only, with some absent. Of 75,000 to 95,000 clones in the sample, approximately 90% were seen once. CDR1 is SGDLS, CDR2 YYNGEE, per germline. This CDR3 spans 13 amino acids. Trimming took 4 bases from V and 5 from J, leaving 12 bases between them. The material sequenced was blood. This sequence originates from a male donor with vitiligo. V and J are TRBV9 and TRBJ1-1; D is perhaps TRBD1 (6 bases). The CDR3 loop reads CASSPGGQTEAFF. Written as DNA, the CDR3 is TGTGCCAGCAGCCCGGGGGGGCAAACTGAAGCTTTCTTT.